The 25 T cell receptor beta chains given below trace back to one sample, sequenced in a study of T cells in Graves' hyperthyroidism and ophthalmopathy. Amplification targeted TCR beta CDR3 regions from RNA transcripts. The TCR CDR3 first-round RT-PCR relied on the HTBI primer set. TCRdb called the multiplex PCR reads again in MiXCR, with one record for every CDR3 protein. The table lists approximately 350,000 distinct CDR3 sequences, roughly 15% of them singletons, with roughly a fifth in the top ten. The sequencing sample was made of blood. The receptor source for this set is a woman aged 55-75 years with Graves' ophthalmopathy.

This clonotype was detected many times. This chain connects TRBV28 to TRBJ2-1, with 7 positions matching TRBD2. The CDR3 contains 15 residues. Trimming at V came to 8 bases and at J to 2 bases, leaving 9 bases not matched to a gene. Germline V gene lookup returns CDR1 MDHEN and CDR2 SYDVKM. CDR3 amino acids: CASGLSGGTYNEQFF. The DNA for the CDR3 is TGTGCCAGCGGTCTCTCGGGAGGTACCTACAATGAGCAGTTCTTC. Full variable domain (remainder filled in from reference TRBV28 and TRBJ2-1): DVKVTQSSRYLVKRTGEKVFLECVQDMDHENMFWYRQDPGLGLRLIYFSYDVKMKEKGDIPEGYSVSREKKERFSLILESASTNQTSMYLCASGLSGGTYNEQFFGPGTRLTVL.

The rearrangement links TRBV18 to TRBJ1-2; D ambiguous. CDR1 and CDR2 from the germline V gene are KGHSH and LQKENI. This CDR3 is built from 13 residues. The V end was cut by 2 bases, the J end by 5 bases, with 9 bases between. In nucleotides, the CDR3 is TGTGCCAGCTCACCAGACGCGGATTATGGCTACACCTTC. The encoded protein is CASSPDADYGYTF.

With respect to this clonotype: This may be a read error, as it is one base from a much larger clone. The genes are TRBV28 and TRBJ2-2; TRBD1 agrees at 7 bases. Per germline, CDR1 MDHEN and CDR2 SYDVKM. CDR3 length: 16 residues. The CDR3 DNA sequence: TGTGCCAGCTCCTCACCGGGACAGAGATACACCGAGGAGCTGTTTTTT. Protein: CASSSPGQRYTEELFF.

This clonotype has a handful of counts. This chain connects TRBV19 to TRBJ2-2; D may be TRBD2 (6 bases). V dropped 6 bases and J dropped 2 bases, with 16 bases sitting between them. This CDR3 has 16 residues. CDR1 and CDR2 (germline): LNHDA, SQIVND (reference sequence). The CDR3 bases are TGTGCCAGTAGCCTATTCGGAGGGTTAAACACCGGGGAGCTGTTTTTT. This codes for CASSLFGGLNTGELFF.

The table lists this clonotype with many counts. This sequence joins TRBV18 and TRBJ2-5; TRBD2 might be the D (5 bases). V shed 11 bases and J shed 5 bases, with 18 bases lying between them. The germline V gene has CDR1 KGHSH and CDR2 LQKENI. The CDR3 length is 13 residues. As DNA, the CDR3 is TGTGCCGCAATCGGGGTTTATTTGGAGACCCAGTACTTC. This gives the protein CAAIGVYLETQYF.

With respect to this clonotype: This may stem from a read error, because a much larger clone lies one nucleotide away. V is TRBV18 and J is TRBJ2-2, with D possibly being TRBD1 or TRBD2 (5 bases each). The V and J ends lost 6 bases and 3 bases respectively, with 17 bases between them. Germline CDR1 is KGHSH and CDR2 is LQKENI. CDR3 length equals 16 residues. The CDR3 sequence is CASSWTETADTGELFF. DNA of the CDR3: TGTGCCAGCTCGTGGACGGAGACAGCGGACACCGGGGAGCTGTTTTTT.

Many counts were recorded for this clonotype. The V gene is TRBV28, the J gene TRBJ2-7; TRBD1 agrees at 9 bases. The germline CDR1 and CDR2 sequences are MDHEN and SYDVKM. The CDR3 loop spans 11 amino acids. V gave up 6 bases and J gave up 9 bases; unmatched junction bases: 3. Here the CDR3 DNA reads TGTGCCAGCAGCCGGGGACAGGGGCAGTACTTC. This translates into CASSRGQGQYF.

There are a few counts of this clonotype. Here the CDR3 DNA reads TGTGCCAGCAGCCAAGATGTCGGACCCCCCTACGAGCAGTACTTC. It yields the protein CASSQDVGPPYEQYF. The chain carries TRBV3-1 and TRBJ2-7, with D uncertain. Germline V gene sequence: CDR1 LGHDT, CDR2 YNNKEL (reference sequence). V shed 0 bases and J shed 2 bases, with 11 bases lying between them. The CDR3 length is 15 residues.

This clonotype was seen repeatedly, ten times or more. The CDR3 nucleotides are TGTGCCAGCAGTCCCGGGGCTAGCGGTAGCACAGATACGCAGTATTTT. Protein sequence: CASSPGASGSTDTQYF. The chain links TRBV12-3 or TRBV12-4 to TRBJ2-3, with TRBD2 identical over 7 bases. V gave up 5 bases and J gave up 0 bases; unmatched junction bases: 8. The CDR3 is 16 residues long.

This clonotype was seen repeatedly, ten times or more. This chain links TRBV27 with TRBJ2-3; the match to TRBD2 covers 14 bases. CDR3 length equals 18 residues. Germline V gene sequence: CDR1 MNHEY, CDR2 SMNVEV (reference sequence). J lost 4 bases, V lost 6 bases, and 12 bases had no gene match. The CDR3 is CASRRTPGLAGDADTQYF. CDR3 coding DNA: TGTGCCAGCAGACGAACTCCGGGACTAGCGGGAGATGCAGATACGCAGTATTTT.

This clonotype was detected once. The gene calls are TRBV12-5 and TRBJ2-1; 8 nucleotides line up with TRBD2. Germline-derived CDR1 and CDR2 are LGHNT and FRNRAP. The length of the CDR3 is 17 residues. The V gene end was trimmed by 2 bases and the J gene end by 9 bases; junction bases not matched to a gene: 15. CDR3 sequence: CASGLFGGPAGEGEQFF. DNA of the CDR3: TGTGCTAGTGGTTTGTTCGGGGGGCCAGCGGGAGAGGGTGAGCAGTTCTTC.

Many counts were recorded for this clonotype. The chain joins TRBV20-1 to TRBJ1-1; 9 bases align to TRBD1. The V gene end was trimmed by 7 bases and the J gene end by 5 bases; junction bases not matched to a gene: 8. Germline CDR1 is DFQATT and CDR2 is SNEGSKA (reference sequence). The CDR3 covers 13 residues. The CDR3 loop reads CSGRRGQGTEAFF. The CDR3 DNA sequence: TGCAGTGGGCGGAGGGGACAGGGAACTGAAGCTTTCTTT.

In its sample, this clonotype was seen many times. The rearrangement joins TRBV18 to TRBJ1-4, with a tentative D call TRBD1 (5 bases). Germline CDR1 reads KGHSH; CDR2 reads LQKENI. Trimming removed 3 bases from V and 8 bases from J, with 16 bases in between. The CDR3 totals 15 residues. The CDR3 DNA is TGTGCCAGCTCACCTCCGGGACCCAGGAACGAAAAACTGTTTTTT. Translating gives CASSPPGPRNEKLFF.

This clonotype appeared a few times. This chain uses TRBV4-2 with TRBJ2-7; D may match TRBD1 or TRBD2 (5 bases each). The CDR3 covers 15 residues. Germline V gene lookup returns CDR1 LGHNA and CDR2 YNFKEQ. V was trimmed by 3 bases and J by 6 bases, leaving 18 bases between them. Here the CDR3 reads CASSQPDPLRGEQYF. The CDR3 DNA reads as TGTGCCAGCAGCCAGCCAGACCCTCTGAGGGGCGAGCAGTACTTC.

The rearrangement uses TRBV5-5 and TRBJ1-1, with 8 bases aligning to TRBD1. The germline CDR1 and CDR2 sequences are SGHKS and YYEKEE (reference sequence). There are 16 residues in the CDR3. Trimming removed 4 bases from V and 1 base from J; junction bases left unmatched: 9. The DNA for the CDR3 is TGTGCCAGCAGCGAAACCCCCGGACAGGGGAACACTGAAGCTTTCTTT. Encoded protein: CASSETPGQGNTEAFF.

This clonotype came up a few times. V is TRBV28 and J is TRBJ1-5; D might be TRBD1 (6 bases). Trimming took off 3 bases at V and 0 bases at J, with 24 bases between the two ends. CDR1 is MDHEN and CDR2 is SYDVKM in the germline V gene. This CDR3 has 20 amino acids. The CDR3 DNA reads TGTGCCAGCAGTTTTGGCCGTATCTACAGGGCCCTGTATAGCAATCAGCCCCAGCATTTT. Its protein is CASSFGRIYRALYSNQPQHF. Using reference TRBV28 and TRBJ1-5 for the parts outside the CDR3, the full variable domain is DVKVTQSSRYLVKRTGEKVFLECVQDMDHENMFWYRQDPGLGLRLIYFSYDVKMKEKGDIPEGYSVSREKKERFSLILESASTNQTSMYLCASSFGRIYRALYSNQPQHFGDGTRLSIL.

The chain joins TRBV19 to TRBJ2-7; 8 nucleotides agree with TRBD1. Germline CDR1 LNHDA, CDR2 SQIVND (reference sequence). The length of the CDR3 is 14 residues. J was trimmed by 2 bases and V by 8 bases; bases with no gene match: 8. The CDR3: CASQDREWTYEQYF. CDR3 bases: TGTGCCAGTCAGGACAGGGAATGGACCTACGAGCAGTACTTC.

This clonotype was observed at least ten times. The genes are TRBV27 and TRBJ2-1, with TRBD1 identical over 7 bases. The CDR3 has 14 residues. Trimming took 6 bases from V and 7 from J; bases not matched to a gene: 9. Germline V gene lookup returns CDR1 MNHEY and CDR2 SMNVEV (reference sequence). CDR3 amino acids: CASRTPGTANEQFF. CDR3 in DNA: TGTGCCAGCAGGACTCCCGGGACAGCAAATGAGCAGTTCTTC.

Ten or more counts support this clonotype. This chain joins TRBV20-1 and TRBJ2-1; D may be TRBD2 (5 bases). The CDR3 is 16 amino acids. V lost 4 bases to trimming and J lost 6 bases, with 22 bases between them. The germline gives CDR1 DFQATT, CDR2 SNEGSKA (reference sequence). CDR3 bases: TGCAGTGCTACCACCGTCAAGCGGCCTATAGGCAATGAGCAGTTCTTC. Translating gives CSATTVKRPIGNEQFF.

Many counts were recorded for this clonotype. The rearrangement joins TRBV6-5 to TRBJ1-1, with TRBD1 matching over 7 bases. Germline V gene data show CDR1 as MNHEY and CDR2 as SVGAGI. With V trimmed by 1 base and J by 2 bases, 1 base remained unmatched. This CDR3 contains 14 residues. The CDR3 nucleotides read TGTGCCAGCAGTTACTACAGGGGCAACACTGAAGCTTTCTTT. Its translation: CASSYYRGNTEAFF.

This clonotype was recorded at least ten times. V and J are TRBV2 and TRBJ1-1; 7 bases align to TRBD1. The ends lost 9 bases at V and 6 bases at J; junction bases unmatched: 7. The CDR3 runs 12 residues. Looked up from germline, CDR1 is SNHLY and CDR2 is FYNNEI. CDR3 amino acids: CARRQGAPEAFF. CDR3 in DNA: TGTGCCAGAAGACAGGGAGCCCCTGAAGCTTTCTTT.

There are many counts of this clonotype. V gene TRBV2 combines with J gene TRBJ2-7; 10 bases align to TRBD2. The CDR3 extends over 14 amino acids. Losses at the gene ends were 6 bases for V and 5 bases for J; bases not matched to a gene: 7. From germline, CDR1 is SNHLY and CDR2 FYNNEI. CDR3 nucleotide sequence: TGTGCCAGCAGAACCGGGACTAGCGACCACGAGCAGTACTTC. Its protein is CASRTGTSDHEQYF.

The chain is built from TRBV10-2 and TRBJ2-3, with 8 bases aligning to TRBD2. The germline CDR1 and CDR2 sequences are WSHSY and SAAADI. The V gene end was trimmed by 4 bases and the J gene end by 2 bases; junction bases not matched to a gene: 5. CDR3 size: 15 residues. The CDR3 bases are TGCGCCAGCAGTGGACCGGGAGGGAACACAGATACGCAGTATTTT. This gives the protein CASSGPGGNTDTQYF.

This clonotype was counted at least ten times. The chain is built from TRBV5-1 and TRBJ2-4; D is ambiguous. Trimming stripped 1 base from V and 1 base from J, with 9 bases between. Per germline, CDR1 SGHRS and CDR2 YFSETQ. The CDR3 runs 15 residues. The CDR3 nucleotides are TGCGCCAGCAGCTTGTCGGCGAGGGCCAAAAACATTCAGTACTTC. Amino acids: CASSLSARAKNIQYF.

J is TRBJ1-4 and V is TRBV24-1; D gene ambiguous. Deletions cut 7 bases from V and 6 bases from J, with 14 bases between. CDR3 size: 14 residues. The germline V gene encodes CDR1 KGHDR and CDR2 SFDVKD. CDR3 in amino acids: CATRGPNRDEKLFF. In DNA form, the CDR3 reads TGTGCCACCAGGGGCCCAAACCGGGATGAAAAACTGTTTTTT.